This T cell receptor beta chain was documented in a study of blood T cell repertoires in COVID-19. Study as a whole: COVID-19 samples collected from the United States, Italy and Spain covered acute and convalescent phases.

Germline assignment: CDR1 DFQATT and CDR2 SNEGSKA (reference sequence). There are 10 residues in the CDR3. Trimming stripped 0 bases from V and 16 bases from J, with 10 bases between. In the authors' workflow: Estimates of nucleated cell counts were drawn from the amplification of reference gene primers. Sequenced by immunoSEQ multiplex PCR; TCRdb stores in-frame clones only, minus some. That table gives V, J and clone size, and the DNA gave D and trimming. The sample has roughly 180,000 clones, approximately 85% seen once. The sequence derives from a man in his sixties who had recovered from COVID-19. V gene TRBV20-1 combines with J gene TRBJ2-4, with D tentatively TRBD2 (5 bases). Material for sequencing was peripheral blood. In DNA, the CDR3 is TGCAGTGCTAGAGAGAGTAGCGAATACTTC. Its translation: CSARESSEYF.